What follows are 17 T cell receptor beta chains derived from one specimen sequenced in a study of regulatory and conventional T cells in RAG deficiency. Genomic DNA came from blood regulatory T cells gated CD4+ CD25-high CD127-low. Only in-frame clones appear in the TCRdb table, and some are missing; sequencing was by immunoSEQ multiplex PCR. The repertoire consists of more than 9,000 clones, with about 89% occurring once and the leading ten covering 1% to 1.5%. The same sample was also studied in work on regulatory T cells. Per that paper: The PCR used 52 TRBV and 13 TRBJ primers.

Sample: Tregs sorted from blood. The receptors were gathered from a human donor in good health.

Here the CDR3 DNA reads TGTGCCAGCAGCATATCCTACTACGAGCAGTACTTC. This encodes CASSISYYEQYF. The rearrangement links TRBV28 to TRBJ2-7; D gene uncertain. V was trimmed by 6 bases and J by 3 bases, leaving 9 bases between them. CDR3 length equals 12 residues. Germline-derived CDR1 and CDR2 are MDHEN and SYDVKM.

The rearrangement links TRBV18 to TRBJ1-1; D may be TRBD1 (6 bases). This CDR3 has 13 amino acids. Germline CDR1 KGHSH, CDR2 LQKENI. Trimming stripped 2 bases from V and 11 bases from J, with 15 bases between. DNA of the CDR3: TGTGCCAGCTCACCAACCGTGGGGGCCGCGGCTTTCTTT. It specifies CASSPTVGAAAFF.

The rearrangement uses TRBV28 and TRBJ2-2, with 9 bases fitting TRBD2. Germline V gene sequence: CDR1 MDHEN, CDR2 SYDVKM. The CDR3 covers 18 residues. The V segment lost 6 bases and the J segment 9 bases; nucleotides outside the gene matches: 20. DNA for the CDR3: TGTGCCAGCAGCAACCAGCTAGGCGGCGGGGGGGAAGTTAGGGAGCTGTTTTTT. Its translation: CASSNQLGGGGEVRELFF. The variable domain in full, completed from reference TRBV28 and TRBJ2-2, reads DVKVTQSSRYLVKRTGEKVFLECVQDMDHENMFWYRQDPGLGLRLIYFSYDVKMKEKGDIPEGYSVSREKKERFSLILESASTNQTSMYLCASSNQLGGGGEVRELFFGEGSRLTVL.

V gene TRBV9 combines with J gene TRBJ1-1, with 9 bases that match TRBD1. CDR1 and CDR2 from the germline V gene are SGDLS and YYNGEE. The CDR3 has 16 amino acids. V dropped 2 bases and J dropped 4; count of bases not matched to a gene: 9. In DNA, the CDR3 is TGTGCCAGCAGCGTTTCTTCGGGACAGGGATCCACTGAAGCTTTCTTT. This translates into CASSVSSGQGSTEAFF.

The genes are TRBV5-8 and TRBJ2-5; maybe TRBD2 (5 bases). The CDR3 is 15 amino acids. Between the trimmed V and J ends, which lost 3 bases and 4 bases, there was a span of 16 bases. The germline CDR1 and CDR2 sequences are SGHTS and YDEGEE. The chain's CDR3 is CASSSTGVTVETQYF. CDR3 coding DNA: TGTGCCAGCAGCTCGACCGGGGTTACTGTAGAGACCCAGTACTTC.

This clone was seen a single time. This chain uses TRBV7-9 with TRBJ2-3; 11 bases are shared with TRBD1. The CDR3 consists of 16 residues. Germline CDR1 reads SEHNR; CDR2 reads FQNEAQ (reference sequence). The V gene end was trimmed by 5 bases and the J gene end by 3 bases; junction bases not matched to a gene: 7. The CDR3 reads CASSRGQGARTDTQYF. The CDR3 coding sequence is TGTGCCAGCAGCAGAGGACAGGGGGCGAGGACAGATACGCAGTATTTT.

The chain carries TRBV6-5 and TRBJ2-7; TRBD2 matches at 8 bases. The CDR3 sequence is 13 residues long. V lost 7 bases and J lost 2; bases outside the gene matches: 4. Germline loops: CDR1 MNHEY, CDR2 SVGAGI. CDR3 DNA: TGTGCCAGCACGAGGCGGGGGGCCTACGAGCAGTACTTC. This translates into CASTRRGAYEQYF.

V is TRBV2 and J is TRBJ1-2, with D unclear. Trimming stripped 1 base from V and 10 bases from J, with 13 bases between. Germline V gene sequence: CDR1 SNHLY, CDR2 FYNNEI. CDR3 length: 13 residues. This CDR3 reads CASSEDRQGVYTF. CDR3 nucleotide sequence: TGTGCCAGCAGTGAAGATAGACAAGGTGTCTACACCTTC.

V is TRBV28 and J is TRBJ1-6; no clear D. The V gene lost 1 base and the J gene lost 7 bases, with 5 bases spanning the gap. Looked up from germline, CDR1 is MDHEN and CDR2 is SYDVKM. The CDR3 has 13 amino acids. CDR3 loop: CASSLSENSPLHF. As DNA, the CDR3 is TGTGCCAGCAGTTTATCCGAGAATTCACCCCTCCACTTT.

The table lists this clone with a count of one. The chain links TRBV30 to TRBJ1-1; a weak D match, TRBD1 (5 bases). The germline gives CDR1 GTSNPN, CDR2 SVGIG (reference sequence). V lost 0 bases and J lost 3, with 8 bases in between. The CDR3 consists of 13 residues. The CDR3 is CAWSVQAYTEAFF. The CDR3 bases are TGTGCCTGGAGTGTACAGGCATACACTGAAGCTTTCTTT. Full variable domain (remainder filled in from reference TRBV30 and TRBJ1-1): SQTIHQWPATLVQPVGSPLSLECTVEGTSNPNLYWYRQAAGRGLQLLFYSVGIGQISSEVPQNLSASRPQDRQFILSSKKLLLSDSGFYLCAWSVQAYTEAFFGQGTRLTVV.

The chain joins TRBV11-3 to TRBJ1-1; possibly TRBD1 for D (6 bases). The V gene lost 4 bases and the J gene lost 0 bases, with 27 bases spanning the gap. The CDR3 is 20 residues long. Germline V gene lookup returns CDR1 SGHNT and CDR2 YENEEA. The CDR3 sequence is CASSSSQPKPGHKMNTEAFF. CDR3 nucleotide sequence: TGTGCCAGCAGCTCCTCTCAGCCCAAGCCGGGACACAAGATGAACACTGAAGCTTTCTTT.

The gene calls are TRBV14 and TRBJ1-1; D is ambiguous. Trimming took off 0 bases at V and 7 bases at J, with 12 bases between the two ends. Per the germline V gene, CDR1 is SGHDN and CDR2 is FVKESK. The CDR3 runs 14 residues. CDR3 bases: TGTGCCAGCAGCCAAGATTTACGGAGTCGTGAAGCTTTCTTT. Translated: CASSQDLRSREAFF. The full variable domain, rest sourced from reference TRBV14 and TRBJ1-1, is EAGVTQFPSHSVIEKGQTVTLRCDPISGHDNLYWYRRVMGKEIKFLLHFVKESKQDESGMPNNRFLAERTGGTYSTLKVQPAELEDSGVYFCASSQDLRSREAFFGQGTRLTVV.

This chain connects TRBV23-1 to TRBJ1-6; TRBD1 aligns across 11 bases. TRBV23-1 is an ORF for which the function is uncertain. The CDR3 sequence is 14 residues long. Trimming took 6 bases from V and 7 from J; bases not matched to a gene: 2. The CDR3 sequence is CASSRDRGNSPLHF. In DNA form, the CDR3 reads TGCGCCAGCAGCCGGGACAGGGGGAATTCACCCCTCCACTTT.

The chain links TRBV19 to TRBJ1-6; D remains unclear. V gave up 4 bases and J gave up 9 bases, with 13 bases separating them. This CDR3 spans 14 amino acids. CDR1 and CDR2 from the germline V gene are LNHDA and SQIVND (reference sequence). Here the CDR3 reads CASSTTGGPSPLHF. Written as DNA, the CDR3 is TGTGCCAGTAGTACTACGGGCGGCCCTTCACCCCTCCACTTT.

This chain connects TRBV6-5 to TRBJ1-2; 8 nucleotides match TRBD1. Germline assignment: CDR1 MNHEY and CDR2 SVGAGI. The CDR3 covers 14 residues. V was pared by 4 bases and J by 6 bases, with 7 bases of the junction left unmatched. DNA of the CDR3: TGTGCCAGCAGTTTCGACAGGGGAGTCCATGGCTACACCTTC. This codes for CASSFDRGVHGYTF.

This clone was seen once. The chain couples TRBV2 to TRBJ2-3; tentative D call: TRBD2 (6 bases). This CDR3 has 15 residues. Germline values: CDR1 SNHLY, CDR2 FYNNEI. Trimming removed 3 bases from V and 4 bases from J, with 14 bases in between. CDR3 sequence: CASSDHGSLADTQYF. In DNA form, the CDR3 reads TGTGCCAGCAGTGATCACGGGAGCCTGGCAGATACGCAGTATTTT.

V usage is TRBV15 and J usage is TRBJ2-3, with unresolved D. The germline V gene has CDR1 LNHNV and CDR2 YYDKDF (reference sequence). This CDR3 is built from 12 residues. Trimming stripped 3 bases from V and 6 bases from J, with 7 bases between. Written as DNA, the CDR3 is TGTGCCACCAGCAGCGGAGCCGATACGCAGTATTTT. This translates into CATSSGADTQYF.